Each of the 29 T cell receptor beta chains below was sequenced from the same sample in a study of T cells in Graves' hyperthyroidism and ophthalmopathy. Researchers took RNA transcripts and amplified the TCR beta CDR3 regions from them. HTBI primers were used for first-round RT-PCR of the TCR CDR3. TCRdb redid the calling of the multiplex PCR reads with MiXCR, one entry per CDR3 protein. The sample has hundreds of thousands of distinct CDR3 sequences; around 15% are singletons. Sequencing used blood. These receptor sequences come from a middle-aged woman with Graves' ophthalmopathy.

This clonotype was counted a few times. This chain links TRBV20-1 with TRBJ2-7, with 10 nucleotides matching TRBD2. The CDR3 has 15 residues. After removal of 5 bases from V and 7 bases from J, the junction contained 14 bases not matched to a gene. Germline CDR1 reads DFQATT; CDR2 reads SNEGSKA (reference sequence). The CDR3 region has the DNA TGCAGTGCTCGCCGCTCCCTAGCGGGAGATAATGAGCAGTACTTC. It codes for CSARRSLAGDNEQYF.

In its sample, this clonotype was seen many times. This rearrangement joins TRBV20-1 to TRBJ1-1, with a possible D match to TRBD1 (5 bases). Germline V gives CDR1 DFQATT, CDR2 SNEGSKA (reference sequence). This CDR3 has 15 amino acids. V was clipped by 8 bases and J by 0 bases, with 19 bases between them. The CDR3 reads CSFQGNWAVNTEAFF. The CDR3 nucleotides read TGCAGTTTCCAGGGCAATTGGGCAGTGAACACTGAAGCTTTCTTT.

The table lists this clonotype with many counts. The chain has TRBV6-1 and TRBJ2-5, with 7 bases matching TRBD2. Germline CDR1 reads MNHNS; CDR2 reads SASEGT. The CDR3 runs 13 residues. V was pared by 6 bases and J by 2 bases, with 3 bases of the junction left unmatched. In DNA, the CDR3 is TGTGCCAGCAGGACTAGCCAGCAAGAGACCCAGTACTTC. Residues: CASRTSQQETQYF.

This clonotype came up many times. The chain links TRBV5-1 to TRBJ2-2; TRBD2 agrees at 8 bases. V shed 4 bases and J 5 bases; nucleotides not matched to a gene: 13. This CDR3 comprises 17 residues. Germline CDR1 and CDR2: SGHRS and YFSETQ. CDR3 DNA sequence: TGCGCCAGCAGCCTGGGGAGGAGCGGGAGAGGGACCGGGGAGCTGTTTTTT. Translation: CASSLGRSGRGTGELFF.

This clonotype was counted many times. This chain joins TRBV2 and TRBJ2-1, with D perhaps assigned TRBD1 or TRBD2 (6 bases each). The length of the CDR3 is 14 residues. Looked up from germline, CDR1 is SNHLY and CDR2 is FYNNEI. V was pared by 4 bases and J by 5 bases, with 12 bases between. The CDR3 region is CASSATGADNEQFF. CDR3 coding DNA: TGTGCCAGCAGTGCCACGGGGGCCGACAATGAGCAGTTCTTC. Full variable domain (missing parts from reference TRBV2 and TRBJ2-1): EPEVTQTPSHQVTQMGQEVILRCVPISNHLYFYWYRQILGQKVEFLVSFYNNEISEKSEIFDDQFSVERPDGSNFTLKIRSTKLEDSAMYFCASSATGADNEQFFGPGTRLTVL.

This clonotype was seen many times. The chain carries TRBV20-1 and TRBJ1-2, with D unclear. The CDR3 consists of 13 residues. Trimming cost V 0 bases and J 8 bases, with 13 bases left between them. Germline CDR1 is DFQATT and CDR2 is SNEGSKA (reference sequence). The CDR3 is CSAREAGVMGYTF. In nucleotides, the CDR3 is TGCAGTGCTAGAGAGGCAGGAGTAATGGGCTACACCTTC.

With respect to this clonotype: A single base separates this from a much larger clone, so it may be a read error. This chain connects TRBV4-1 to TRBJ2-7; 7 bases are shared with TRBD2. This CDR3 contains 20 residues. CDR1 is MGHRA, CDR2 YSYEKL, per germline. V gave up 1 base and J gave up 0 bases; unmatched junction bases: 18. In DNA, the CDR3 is TGCGCCAGCAGCCAAGGTGCCCCTTTCACTGGCGGGAGAAACTCCTACGAGCAGTACTTC. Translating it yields CASSQGAPFTGGRNSYEQYF.

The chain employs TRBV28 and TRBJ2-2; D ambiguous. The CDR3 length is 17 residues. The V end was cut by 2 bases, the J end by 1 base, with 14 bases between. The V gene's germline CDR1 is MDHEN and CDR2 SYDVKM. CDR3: CASSLPQAAQNTGELFF. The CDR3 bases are TGTGCCAGCAGTTTACCCCAGGCCGCGCAGAACACCGGGGAGCTGTTTTTT. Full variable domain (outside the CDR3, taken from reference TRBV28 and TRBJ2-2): DVKVTQSSRYLVKRTGEKVFLECVQDMDHENMFWYRQDPGLGLRLIYFSYDVKMKEKGDIPEGYSVSREKKERFSLILESASTNQTSMYLCASSLPQAAQNTGELFFGEGSRLTVL.

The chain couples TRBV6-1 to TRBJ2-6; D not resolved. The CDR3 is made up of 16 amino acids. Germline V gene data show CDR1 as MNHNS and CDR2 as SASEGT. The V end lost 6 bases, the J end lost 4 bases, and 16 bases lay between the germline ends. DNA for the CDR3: TGTGCCAGCAGCGCAGGACGGCTCTCGGGGGCCAACGTCCTGACTTTC. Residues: CASSAGRLSGANVLTF.

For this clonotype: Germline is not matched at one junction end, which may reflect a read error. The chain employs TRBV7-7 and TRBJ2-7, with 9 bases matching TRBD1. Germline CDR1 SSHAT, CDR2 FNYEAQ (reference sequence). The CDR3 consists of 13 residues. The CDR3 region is CASSSTDRGTQYF. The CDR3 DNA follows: TGTGCTAGCAGCTCCACCGACAGGGGGACGCAGTACTTC.

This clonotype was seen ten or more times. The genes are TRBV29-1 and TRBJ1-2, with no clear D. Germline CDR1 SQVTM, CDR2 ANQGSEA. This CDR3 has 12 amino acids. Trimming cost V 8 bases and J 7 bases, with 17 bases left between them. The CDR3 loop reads CSTSRFDSGYTF. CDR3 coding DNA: TGCAGCACGTCCCGGTTCGATAGTGGCTACACCTTC.

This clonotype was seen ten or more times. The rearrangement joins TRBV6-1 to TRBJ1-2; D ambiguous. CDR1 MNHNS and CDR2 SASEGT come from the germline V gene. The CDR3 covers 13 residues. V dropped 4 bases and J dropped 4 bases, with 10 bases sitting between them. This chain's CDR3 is CASSVGGFYGYTF. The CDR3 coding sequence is TGTGCCAGCAGTGTTGGTGGCTTCTATGGCTACACCTTC.

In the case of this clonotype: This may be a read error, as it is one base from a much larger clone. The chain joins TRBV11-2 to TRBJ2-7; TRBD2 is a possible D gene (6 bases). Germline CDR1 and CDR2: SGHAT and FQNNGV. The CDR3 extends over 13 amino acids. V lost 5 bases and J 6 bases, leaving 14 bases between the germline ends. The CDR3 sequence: CASSRGGASEQYF. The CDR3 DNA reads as TGTGCCAGCAGCAGGGGAGGAGCTTCCGAGCAGTACTTC.

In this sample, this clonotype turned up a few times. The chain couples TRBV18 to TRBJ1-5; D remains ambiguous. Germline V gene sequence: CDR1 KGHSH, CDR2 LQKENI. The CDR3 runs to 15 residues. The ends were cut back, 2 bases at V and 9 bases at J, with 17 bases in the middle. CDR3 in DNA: TGTGCCAGCTCACCAGAGGATGCAGCCGTCAGGCCCCAGCATTTT. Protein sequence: CASSPEDAAVRPQHF.

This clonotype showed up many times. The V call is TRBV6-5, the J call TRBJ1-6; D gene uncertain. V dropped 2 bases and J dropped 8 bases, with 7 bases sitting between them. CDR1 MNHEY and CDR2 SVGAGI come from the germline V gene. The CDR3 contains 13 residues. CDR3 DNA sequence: TGTGCCAGCAGTTACCGACTGGATTCACCCCTCCACTTT. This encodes CASSYRLDSPLHF.

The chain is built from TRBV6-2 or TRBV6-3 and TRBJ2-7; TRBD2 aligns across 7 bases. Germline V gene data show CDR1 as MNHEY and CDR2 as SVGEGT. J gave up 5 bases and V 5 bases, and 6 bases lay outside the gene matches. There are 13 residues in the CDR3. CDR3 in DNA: TGTGCCAGCAGTCGGCGGGAGACAGACGAGCAGTACTTC. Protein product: CASSRRETDEQYF.

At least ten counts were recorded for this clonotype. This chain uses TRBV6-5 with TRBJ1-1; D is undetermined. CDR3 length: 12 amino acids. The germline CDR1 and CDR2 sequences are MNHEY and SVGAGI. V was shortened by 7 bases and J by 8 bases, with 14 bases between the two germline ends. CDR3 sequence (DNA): TGTGCCAGCAACCTAAGCAAGGACGAAGCTTTCTTT. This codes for CASNLSKDEAFF.

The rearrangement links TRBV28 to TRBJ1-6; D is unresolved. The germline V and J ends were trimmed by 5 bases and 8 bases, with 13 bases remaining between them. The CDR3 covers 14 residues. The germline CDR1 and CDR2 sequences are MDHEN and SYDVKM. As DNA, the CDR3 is TGTGCCAGCAGTCCCGGACTGGATTATTCACCCCTCCACTTT. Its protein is CASSPGLDYSPLHF.

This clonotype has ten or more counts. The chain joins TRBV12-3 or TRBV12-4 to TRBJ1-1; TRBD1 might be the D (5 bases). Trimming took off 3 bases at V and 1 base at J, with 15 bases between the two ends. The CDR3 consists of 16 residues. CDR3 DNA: TGTGCCAGCAGTTTTAAGGGCTTCGGGACGAACACTGAAGCTTTCTTT. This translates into CASSFKGFGTNTEAFF.

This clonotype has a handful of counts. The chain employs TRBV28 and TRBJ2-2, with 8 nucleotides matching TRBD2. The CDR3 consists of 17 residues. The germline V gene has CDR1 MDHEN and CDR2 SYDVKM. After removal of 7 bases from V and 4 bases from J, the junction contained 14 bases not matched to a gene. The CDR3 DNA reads TGTGCCAGCACCCTACTAGCGGAAGGGCCTACCACCGGGGAGCTGTTTTTT. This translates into CASTLLAEGPTTGELFF.

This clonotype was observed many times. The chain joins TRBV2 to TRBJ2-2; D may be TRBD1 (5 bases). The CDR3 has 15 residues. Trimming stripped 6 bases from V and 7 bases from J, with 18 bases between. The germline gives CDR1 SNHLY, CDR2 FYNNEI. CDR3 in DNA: TGTGCCAGCAGCCTTGATACAGGAGTTAGCGGGGAGCTGTTTTTT. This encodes CASSLDTGVSGELFF.

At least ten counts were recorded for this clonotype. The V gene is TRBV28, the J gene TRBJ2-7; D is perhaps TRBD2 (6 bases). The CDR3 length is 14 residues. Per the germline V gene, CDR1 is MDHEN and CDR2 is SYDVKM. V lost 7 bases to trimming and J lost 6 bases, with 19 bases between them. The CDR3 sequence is CASTRGTRASEQYF. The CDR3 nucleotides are TGTGCCAGCACTCGCGGGACTCGGGCTAGCGAGCAGTACTTC.

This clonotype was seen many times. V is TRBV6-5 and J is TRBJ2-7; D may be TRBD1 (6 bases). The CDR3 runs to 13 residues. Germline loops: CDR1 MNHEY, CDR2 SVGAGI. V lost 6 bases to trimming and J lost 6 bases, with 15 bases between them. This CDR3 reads CASRPTNRAEQYF. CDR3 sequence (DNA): TGTGCCAGCAGACCTACAAACAGGGCCGAGCAGTACTTC.

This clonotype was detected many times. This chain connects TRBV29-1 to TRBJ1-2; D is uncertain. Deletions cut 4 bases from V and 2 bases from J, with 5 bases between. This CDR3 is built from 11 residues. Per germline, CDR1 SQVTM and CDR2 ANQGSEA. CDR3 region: CSVVSNYGYTF. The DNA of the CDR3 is TGCAGCGTTGTCTCGAACTATGGCTACACCTTC.

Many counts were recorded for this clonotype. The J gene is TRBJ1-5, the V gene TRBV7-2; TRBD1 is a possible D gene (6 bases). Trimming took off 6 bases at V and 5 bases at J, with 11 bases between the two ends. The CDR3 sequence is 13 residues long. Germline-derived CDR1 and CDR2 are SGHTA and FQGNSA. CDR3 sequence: CASSRDNHQPQHF. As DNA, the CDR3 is TGTGCCAGCAGTCGGGACAACCATCAGCCCCAGCATTTT.

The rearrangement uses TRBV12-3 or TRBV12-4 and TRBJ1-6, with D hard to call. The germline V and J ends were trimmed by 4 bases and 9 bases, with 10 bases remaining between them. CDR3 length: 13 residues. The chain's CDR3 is CASSSGGSSPLHF. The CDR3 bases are TGTGCCAGCAGTTCAGGAGGTAGTTCACCCCTCCACTTT.

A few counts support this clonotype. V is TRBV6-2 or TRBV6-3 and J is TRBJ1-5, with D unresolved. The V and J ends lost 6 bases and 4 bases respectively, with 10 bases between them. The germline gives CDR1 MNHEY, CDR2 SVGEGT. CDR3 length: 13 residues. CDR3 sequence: CASSPPLNQPQHF. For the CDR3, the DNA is TGTGCCAGCAGCCCACCCCTGAATCAGCCCCAGCATTTT.

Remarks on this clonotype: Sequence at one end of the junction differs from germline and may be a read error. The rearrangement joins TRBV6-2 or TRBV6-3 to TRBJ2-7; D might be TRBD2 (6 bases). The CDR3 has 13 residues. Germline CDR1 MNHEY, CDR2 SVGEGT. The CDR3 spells CAGSLLRRDEQYF. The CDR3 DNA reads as TGTGCCGGCAGCCTACTCCGGAGGGACGAGCAGTACTTC.

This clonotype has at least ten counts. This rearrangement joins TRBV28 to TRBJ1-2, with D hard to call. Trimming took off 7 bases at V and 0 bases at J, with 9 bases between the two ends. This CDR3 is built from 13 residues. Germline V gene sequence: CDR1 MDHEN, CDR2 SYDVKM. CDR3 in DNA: TGTGCCAGCAAAGTAACCTCTAACTATGGCTACACCTTC. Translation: CASKVTSNYGYTF.